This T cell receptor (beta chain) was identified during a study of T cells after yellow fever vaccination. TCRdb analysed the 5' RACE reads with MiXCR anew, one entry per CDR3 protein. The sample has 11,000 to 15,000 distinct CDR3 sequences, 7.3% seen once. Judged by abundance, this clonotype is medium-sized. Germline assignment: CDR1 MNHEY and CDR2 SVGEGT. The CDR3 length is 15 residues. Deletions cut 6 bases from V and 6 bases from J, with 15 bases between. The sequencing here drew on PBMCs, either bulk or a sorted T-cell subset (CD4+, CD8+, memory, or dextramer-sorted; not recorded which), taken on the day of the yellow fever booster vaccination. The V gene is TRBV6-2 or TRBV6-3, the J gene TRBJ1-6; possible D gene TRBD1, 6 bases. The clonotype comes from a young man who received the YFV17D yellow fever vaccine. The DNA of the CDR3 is TGTGCCAGCAGCGTCCGACAGGCAGCTAATTCACCCCTCCACTTT. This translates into CASSVRQAANSPLHF.